Listed here are 22 T cell receptor beta chains from one sample, sequenced in a study of blood T cell repertoires in COVID-19 (dated by TCRdb to 2020 to 2022). Library prep was done by the immunoSEQ multiplex PCR assay. Held by TCRdb, this immuneACCESS table contains in-frame sequences only and omits some clones. Under half of the omission traces to an unresolved V gene where checked; the cause of the rest is unknown. This sample has approximately 440,000 clones in its table, and about nine tenths of those were observed once. 0.6% of the sample lies in the top ten. The sequenced material came from PBMCs or T cells enriched from blood (not recorded which). These receptors originate from a man younger than 35 who had recovered from COVID-19.

The genes are TRBV7-9 and TRBJ1-2; no definite D call. Germline V lookup: CDR1 SEHNR, CDR2 FQNEAQ (reference sequence). The CDR3 consists of 15 residues. V shed 1 base and J shed 5 bases, with 14 bases lying between them. The CDR3, as DNA: TGTGCCAGCAGCTTAGGACACGGCTCCATGTATGGCTACACCTTC. The encoded protein is CASSLGHGSMYGYTF.

The gene calls are TRBV18 and TRBJ1-2, with TRBD1 identical over 7 bases. This CDR3 has 14 amino acids. Trimming removed 3 bases from V and 6 bases from J; junction bases left unmatched: 7. In germline, CDR1 is KGHSH, CDR2 LQKENI. CDR3 in amino acids: CASSPMTGTDGYTF. The CDR3 bases are TGTGCCAGCTCACCGATGACAGGGACCGATGGCTACACCTTC. Using reference TRBV18 and TRBJ1-2 for the parts outside the CDR3, the full variable domain is NAGVMQNPRHLVRRRGQEARLRCSPMKGHSHVYWYRQLPEEGLKFMVYLQKENIIDESGMPKERFSAEFPKEGPSILRIQQVVRGDSAAYFCASSPMTGTDGYTFGSGTRLTVV.

The genes are TRBV6-4 and TRBJ2-7; D uncertain. There are 15 residues in the CDR3. Trimming cost V 0 bases and J 2 bases, with 11 bases left between them. CDR1 is MRHNA, CDR2 SNTAGT, per germline. The CDR3 region is CASSDSITATYEQYF. The CDR3 bases are TGTGCCAGCAGTGACTCGATTACCGCTACCTACGAGCAGTACTTC.

CDR3 in amino acids: CASSIVGGSSYEQYF. The DNA for the CDR3 is TGTGCCAGTAGTATAGTTGGCGGGAGCTCCTACGAGCAGTACTTC. The V call is TRBV19, the J call TRBJ2-7, with 7 bases fitting TRBD2. There are 15 residues in the CDR3. The junction had 3 bases not matched to a gene; V was cut back by 1 base and J by 0 bases. CDR1 is LNHDA and CDR2 is SQIVND in the germline V gene (reference sequence). Combining the CDR3 with reference TRBV19 and TRBJ2-7 gives the whole variable domain DGGITQSPKYLFRKEGQNVTLSCEQNLNHDAMYWYRQDPGQGLRLIYYSQIVNDFQKGDIAEGYSVSREKKESFPLTVTSAQKNPTAFYLCASSIVGGSSYEQYFGPGTRLTVT.

V gene TRBV5-5 combines with J gene TRBJ2-5; 8 positions agree with TRBD1. The V gene end was trimmed by 6 bases and the J gene end by 5 bases; junction bases not matched to a gene: 9. The CDR3 runs to 14 residues. Germline loops: CDR1 SGHKS, CDR2 YYEKEE (reference sequence). CDR3 bases: TGTGCCAGCACCGAGGACAGGGTATTGGAGACCCAGTACTTC. Translated: CASTEDRVLETQYF.

V gene TRBV7-9 combines with J gene TRBJ2-7; 13 nucleotides line up with TRBD2. The junction had 10 bases not matched to a gene; V was cut back by 2 bases and J by 3 bases. Germline assignment: CDR1 SEHNR and CDR2 FQNEAQ (reference sequence). This CDR3 region has 18 residues. The CDR3 DNA sequence: TGTGCCAGCAGCTTAACCGTCGGGACTAGCGGGGTAGGCTACGAGCAGTACTTC. It codes for CASSLTVGTSGVGYEQYF.

The rearrangement joins TRBV5-1 to TRBJ2-2; possibly TRBD1 for D (6 bases). The CDR3 loop spans 14 amino acids. V lost 2 bases to trimming and J lost 5 bases, with 10 bases between them. Per germline, CDR1 SGHRS and CDR2 YFSETQ. The CDR3, as DNA: TGCGCCAGCAGCTTCGAGGGGGAAACCGGGGAGCTGTTTTTT. As protein: CASSFEGETGELFF.

The CDR3 nucleotides are TGTGCCAGCAGCTACAGGACAGGGGGGCGAAATGAGCAGTTCTTC. It is translated as CASSYRTGGRNEQFF. This sequence joins TRBV7-2 and TRBJ2-1, with 10 positions matching TRBD1. This CDR3 has 15 amino acids. Germline loops: CDR1 SGHTA, CDR2 FQGNSA. The V gene end was trimmed by 4 bases and the J gene end by 7 bases; junction bases not matched to a gene: 7. The full variable domain, its missing parts supplied by reference TRBV7-2 and TRBJ2-1, is GAGVSQSPSNKVTEKGKDVELRCDPISGHTALYWYRQSLGQGLEFLIYFQGNSAPDKSGLPSDRFSAERTGGSVSTLTIQRTQQEDSAVYLCASSYRTGGRNEQFFGPGTRLTVL.

The J gene is TRBJ1-4, the V gene TRBV7-9; TRBD1 matches 10 bases. The germline V gene has CDR1 SEHNR and CDR2 FQNEAQ (reference sequence). This CDR3 spans 17 amino acids. The V gene end was trimmed by 7 bases and the J gene end by 5 bases; junction bases not matched to a gene: 13. DNA of the CDR3: TGTGCCAGCACCATCGGACAGGGGGGCTTCCAGAATGAAAAACTGTTTTTT. This encodes CASTIGQGGFQNEKLFF.

This clone was recorded a few times. The chain combines TRBV7-2 with TRBJ2-1; perhaps TRBD2 as D (6 bases). Trimming removed 3 bases at V and 0 bases at J, with 9 bases between. Germline values: CDR1 SGHTA, CDR2 FQGNSA. CDR3 length: 15 residues. CDR3: CASSFDGGSYNEQFF. DNA for the CDR3: TGTGCCAGCAGCTTTGACGGGGGCTCCTACAATGAGCAGTTCTTC. Full variable domain (rest looked up from reference TRBV7-2 and TRBJ2-1): GAGVSQSPSNKVTEKGKDVELRCDPISGHTALYWYRQSLGQGLEFLIYFQGNSAPDKSGLPSDRFSAERTGGSVSTLTIQRTQQEDSAVYLCASSFDGGSYNEQFFGPGTRLTVL.

This clone was observed a single time. The chain uses TRBV6-5 and TRBJ2-7, with 10 bases that match TRBD2. The CDR3 consists of 16 residues. The germline V gene encodes CDR1 MNHEY and CDR2 SVGAGI. V lost 0 bases, J lost 2 bases, and 4 bases stayed unmatched. DNA for the CDR3: TGTGCCAGCAGTTACTCGAGGACTAGCGGAACCTACGAGCAGTACTTC. Protein sequence: CASSYSRTSGTYEQYF.

The chain links TRBV11-2 to TRBJ1-1, with D unclear. Germline V gene sequence: CDR1 SGHAT, CDR2 FQNNGV. Trimming stripped 4 bases from V and 5 bases from J, with 14 bases between. The CDR3 spans 14 residues. The CDR3 is CASSSRDLHTEAFF. The CDR3 nucleotides are TGTGCCAGCAGCTCCCGCGATCTCCATACTGAAGCTTTCTTT.

V gene TRBV10-3 combines with J gene TRBJ1-4; 9 bases fit TRBD1. CDR3 length: 13 amino acids. Germline values: CDR1 ENHRY, CDR2 SYGVKD. J lost 7 bases, V lost 4 bases, and 1 base had no gene match. This chain's CDR3 is CAISAGQGEKLFF. For the CDR3, the DNA is TGTGCCATCAGTGCGGGACAGGGTGAAAAACTGTTTTTT.

The chain joins TRBV10-3 to TRBJ1-5, with D hard to call. V shed 3 bases and J shed 5 bases, with 11 bases lying between them. The CDR3 consists of 14 residues. Per germline, CDR1 ENHRY and CDR2 SYGVKD. The CDR3 DNA is TGTGCCATCAGTGACTTTGCGGCAGATCAGCCCCAGCATTTT. Translation gives CAISDFAADQPQHF.

J is TRBJ1-1 and V is TRBV5-1, with D tentatively TRBD1 (6 bases). The CDR3 is made up of 14 amino acids. V was cut by 3 bases and J by 2 bases, with 11 bases left in between. Germline-derived CDR1 and CDR2 are SGHRS and YFSETQ. CDR3 loop: CASSWTVSNTEAFF. The CDR3 bases are TGCGCCAGCAGCTGGACAGTTTCCAACACTGAAGCTTTCTTT.

The V call is TRBV5-1, the J call TRBJ1-2; D may be TRBD1 (6 bases). V lost 0 bases and J lost 2, with 8 bases in between. This CDR3 is built from 14 residues. Germline assignment: CDR1 SGHRS and CDR2 YFSETQ. CDR3 loop: CASSLEGENYGYTF. CDR3 in DNA: TGCGCCAGCAGCTTGGAGGGGGAGAACTATGGCTACACCTTC. The full variable domain, in which reference TRBV5-1 and TRBJ1-2 provide the parts outside the CDR3, is KAGVTQTPRYLIKTRGQQVTLSCSPISGHRSVSWYQQTPGQGLQFLFEYFSETQRNKGNFPGRFSGRQFSNSRSEMNVSTLELGDSALYLCASSLEGENYGYTFGSGTRLTVV.

This chain links TRBV6-7 with TRBJ2-7, with 7 bases lining up with TRBD2. TRBV6-7 is an open reading frame whose function is uncertain. The CDR3 length is 13 residues. J was trimmed by 2 bases and V by 6 bases; bases with no gene match: 4. This CDR3 reads CASRLGGAYEQYF. The CDR3 DNA reads as TGTGCCAGCAGACTGGGGGGGGCCTACGAGCAGTACTTC.

J is TRBJ1-1 and V is TRBV19; D not resolved. The CDR3 sequence is 13 residues long. CDR1 is LNHDA and CDR2 is SQIVND in the germline V gene (reference sequence). Trimming pared 2 bases from V and 3 bases from J, leaving 7 bases between. The DNA for the CDR3 is TGTGCCAGTAGTATATGGGGAGACACTGAAGCTTTCTTT. This sequence encodes CASSIWGDTEAFF.

CDR3 nucleotides: TGTGCCAGCAGCACCCCAGGGGATCAAGCGACTGAAGCTTTCTTT. Translated: CASSTPGDQATEAFF. This rearrangement joins TRBV21-1 to TRBJ1-1; the table's D call, TRBD1, has no DNA check behind it. TRBV21-1 is designated a pseudogene. The CDR3 runs to 15 residues.

A single count supports this clone. V is TRBV14 and J is TRBJ2-7; no clear D gene. The germline V gene has CDR1 SGHDN and CDR2 FVKESK. The V and J ends lost 0 bases and 3 bases respectively, with 18 bases between them. This CDR3 spans 17 amino acids. The CDR3 region has the DNA TGTGCCAGCAGCCAAGACGTCTTGTTGGCCAGATACTACGAGCAGTACTTC. It specifies CASSQDVLLARYYEQYF.

This clone occurred a few times. The chain joins TRBV2 to TRBJ1-5; TRBD1 matches 8 bases. Germline-derived CDR1 and CDR2 are SNHLY and FYNNEI. V gave up 7 bases and J gave up 5 bases; unmatched junction bases: 7. The CDR3 totals 14 residues. CDR3 in DNA: TGTGCCAGCACTGAGGACAGGGTGCATCAGCCCCAGCATTTT. Its translation: CASTEDRVHQPQHF.

The chain couples TRBV21-1 to TRBJ1-5. TRBV21-1 constitutes a pseudogene. There are 17 residues in the CDR3. CDR3 region: CASSKGPGTDRNQPQHF. The CDR3 DNA sequence: TGTGCCAGCAGCAAGGGCCCGGGAACGGATCGGAATCAGCCCCAGCATTTT.